The 10 T cell receptor beta chains given below trace back to one sample, sequenced in a study of blood T cell repertoires in COVID-19. Some clones are missing from TCRdb's copy, which holds only in-frame ones; the method was immunoSEQ multiplex PCR. Altogether more than 85,000 clones are present, 75% to 85% being singletons, with the ten largest covering about 24%. Sequenced sample: peripheral blood. The source is a man between 65 and 80 years old with acute or convalescent COVID-19.

The rearrangement joins TRBV7-2 to TRBJ1-5; D not resolved. This CDR3 has 15 residues. Trimming removed 4 bases from V and 3 bases from J, with 13 bases in between. Germline lookup yields CDR1 SGHTA and CDR2 FQGNSA. The CDR3 loop reads CASSYGRGDNQPQHF. As DNA, the CDR3 is TGTGCCAGCAGCTATGGACGGGGAGACAATCAGCCCCAGCATTTT.

This clone was seen only a few times. The chain links TRBV2 to TRBJ2-2, with TRBD2 matching 12 bases. Trimming cost V 8 bases and J 3 bases; bases outside gene matches: 7. The germline CDR1 and CDR2 sequences are SNHLY and FYNNEI. This CDR3 is built from 16 residues. CDR3 bases: TGTGCCAGCCGAGGGACTAGCGGGTTTTACACCGGGGAGCTGTTTTTT. It is translated as CASRGTSGFYTGELFF.

This chain connects TRBV27 to TRBJ2-7; tentatively, D is TRBD1 (6 bases). The germline V and J ends were trimmed by 5 bases and 0 bases, with 17 bases remaining between them. The CDR3 has 16 residues. Germline assignment: CDR1 MNHEY and CDR2 SMNVEV (reference sequence). The CDR3 nucleotides read TGTGCCAGCAGTGCCAGGACAGCGTCGAGCTCCTACGAGCAGTACTTC. This encodes CASSARTASSSYEQYF.

The chain links TRBV4-2 to TRBJ2-7; D gene uncertain. Germline values: CDR1 LGHNA, CDR2 YNFKEQ. The CDR3 contains 13 residues. V shed 1 base and J shed 1 base, with 5 bases lying between them. This CDR3 is CASSQAPSYEQYF. The CDR3, as DNA: TGTGCCAGCAGCCAAGCCCCATCCTACGAGCAGTACTTC.

A few counts support this clone. The chain recombines TRBV6-1 with TRBJ1-4; 9 positions match TRBD1. The length of the CDR3 is 16 residues. Germline V gene data show CDR1 as MNHNS and CDR2 as SASEGT. V lost 0 bases to trimming and J lost 5 bases; unmatched junction nucleotides: 4. The DNA for the CDR3 is TGTGCCAGCAGTGAAGCACTCGGACAGGGGAATGAAAAACTGTTTTTT. Translating it yields CASSEALGQGNEKLFF.

This chain joins TRBV7-9 and TRBJ2-1, with TRBD2 identical over 11 bases. CDR1 and CDR2 (germline): SEHNR, FQNEAQ (reference sequence). The CDR3 is made up of 17 amino acids. After removal of 6 bases from V and 10 bases from J, the junction contained 17 bases not matched to a gene. The CDR3 loop reads CASSLGRTGLADSEQFF. The DNA of the CDR3 is TGTGCCAGCAGTCTAGGAAGGACGGGACTAGCGGATTCGGAGCAGTTCTTC.

This chain uses TRBV6-5 with TRBJ1-2; 7 bases match TRBD1. CDR3 size: 13 residues. Germline CDR1 and CDR2: MNHEY and SVGAGI. V trimming: 4 bases; J trimming: 4 bases; junction bases outside the gene matches: 3. As DNA, the CDR3 is TGTGCCAGCAGTTCTCGGACAGGCTATGGCTACACCTTC. The encoded protein is CASSSRTGYGYTF.

The V call is TRBV19, the J call TRBJ1-5, with a weak D call TRBD1 (6 bases). CDR1 and CDR2 (germline): LNHDA, SQIVND (reference sequence). The V end lost 7 bases, the J end lost 2 bases, and 15 bases lay between the germline ends. This CDR3 has 15 residues. CDR3 in amino acids: CASTFTGYGNQPQHF. CDR3 bases: TGTGCCAGTACTTTTACAGGGTATGGCAATCAGCCCCAGCATTTT.

V gene TRBV19 combines with J gene TRBJ2-1; 10 bases line up with TRBD2. The CDR3 runs 16 residues. Germline CDR1 reads LNHDA; CDR2 reads SQIVND (reference sequence). J gave up 10 bases and V 1 base, and 10 bases lay outside the gene matches. CDR3 residues: CASSIGASGRAREQFF. The CDR3 DNA reads as TGTGCCAGTAGTATAGGGGCCAGCGGGAGGGCCAGGGAGCAGTTCTTC.

This rearrangement joins TRBV9 to TRBJ2-7; 9 nucleotides agree with TRBD2. Germline-derived CDR1 and CDR2 are SGDLS and YYNGEE. J was trimmed by 0 bases and V by 3 bases; bases with no gene match: 1. The CDR3 runs 14 residues. In nucleotides, the CDR3 is TGTGCCAGCAGCGCGACTAGCGGCTCCTACGAGCAGTACTTC. This codes for CASSATSGSYEQYF. Supplemented by reference TRBV9 and TRBJ2-7, the full variable domain reads DSGVTQTPKHLITATGQRVTLRCSPRSGDLSVYWYQQSLDQGLQFLIQYYNGEERAKGNILERFSAQQFPDLHSELNLSSLELGDSALYFCASSATSGSYEQYFGPGTRLTVT.